This T cell receptor (beta chain) was captured in a study of Graves' ophthalmopathy and Graves' hyperthyroidism. Researchers took RNA transcripts and amplified TCR beta CDR3 regions from them. First-round RT-PCR relied on HTBI primers, and a second-round multiplex PCR came next. MiXCR, run by TCRdb on the multiplex PCR reads, gives a single entry per CDR3 protein. The table includes about 620,000 distinct CDR3 sequences, 22% detected once. This clonotype was counted at least ten times. The sequence was collected from a woman aged 18 to 35 with stable Graves' hyperthyroidism. Some clones in this sample may be carry-over from other donors' samples. The sequencing input was peripheral blood.

The CDR3 DNA follows: TGTGCCAGCAGCTTAATCCGAACGATACCTGGGATTCAGTACTTC. Translated, it gives CASSLIRTIPGIQYF. The gene calls are TRBV11-2 and TRBJ2-4; D is undetermined. V dropped 2 bases and J dropped 10 bases, with 18 bases sitting between them. CDR1 and CDR2 from the germline V gene are SGHAT and FQNNGV. The CDR3 extends over 15 amino acids.